This T cell receptor beta chain was found in a study of T cell clonality in common variable immunodeficiency. This clone was seen at least ten times. The read halts 3 residues ahead of the CDR3 end, with the missing end drawn from the germline J gene. TCRdb keeps only in-frame clones here, not all; method: immunoSEQ multiplex PCR. The record shows under 65,000 clones for this sample, with no singletons present. The CDR3 contains 15 residues. Germline assignment: CDR1 SGHRS and CDR2 YFSETQ. Trimming removed 0 bases from V and 5 bases from J; junction bases left unmatched: 6. Sequenced input: peripheral blood mononuclear cells. The chain carries TRBV5-1 and TRBJ1-1; 8 nucleotides line up with TRBD1. The sequence was collected from a person between 18 and 75 years old in good health. Incomplete CDR3 DNA: TGCGCCAGCAGCTTGGGACAGGGGTTCAGGACTGAA. It encodes CASSLGQGFRTE. The full CDR3 protein reads CASSLGQGFRTEAFF.